These 31 T cell receptor beta chains originate from one sample sequenced in a study of cytomegalovirus exposure and HLA in healthy donors. The PCR employed 60 Vbeta primers together with 13 Jbeta primers. The method was immunoSEQ multiplex PCR; TCRdb's version includes in-frame clones alone and lacks a portion of them. This sample's table reports about 210,000 clones. Specimen: PBMCs. The receptors here all came from a woman between 25 and 40 years old in good health and CMV-seropositive.

This chain links TRBV6-1 with TRBJ1-1, with no clear D. V dropped 4 bases and J dropped 1 base, with 16 bases sitting between them. Germline CDR1 is MNHNS and CDR2 is SASEGT. CDR3 length: 16 amino acids. CDR3 protein: CASSAHREGSNTEAFF. The CDR3 DNA is TGTGCCAGCAGTGCCCATCGGGAGGGCTCGAACACTGAAGCTTTCTTT.

V gene TRBV15 combines with J gene TRBJ1-1, with D unclear. CDR3 length: 12 residues. CDR1 is LNHNV, CDR2 YYDKDF, per germline (reference sequence). V lost 5 bases and J lost 5, with 9 bases in between. The CDR3 coding sequence is TGTGCCACCAGCCACAAAAGTACTGAAGCTTTCTTT. Translation gives CATSHKSTEAFF.

The chain has TRBV7-9 and TRBJ1-2; D is unclear. Trimming pared 5 bases from V and 4 bases from J, leaving 14 bases between. This CDR3 is 14 amino acids long. Germline V gene lookup returns CDR1 SEHNR and CDR2 FQNEAQ (reference sequence). The CDR3: CASSPMGISYGYTF. The CDR3 coding sequence is TGTGCCAGCAGCCCTATGGGCATTTCCTATGGCTACACCTTC.

The chain recombines TRBV7-9 with TRBJ1-3; TRBD1 matches at 7 bases. Germline-derived CDR1 and CDR2 are SEHNR and FQNEAQ (reference sequence). The V segment lost 4 bases and the J segment 2 bases; nucleotides outside the gene matches: 2. The CDR3 is 14 amino acids. CDR3 region: CASSWTGTGNTIYF. CDR3 DNA: TGTGCCAGCAGCTGGACAGGAACTGGAAACACCATATATTTT.

The chain recombines TRBV29-1 with TRBJ1-5; D is unresolved. Germline values: CDR1 SQVTM, CDR2 ANQGSEA. With 4 bases removed from V and 3 bases from J, the gap between germline ends came to 13 bases. This CDR3 has 14 amino acids. The CDR3 nucleotides read TGCAGCGTTGTTTGGGAGGACCTCAATCAGCCCCAGCATTTT. Translating gives CSVVWEDLNQPQHF.

On this clone: Within the sample, other DNA sequences also encode this same CDR3. J is TRBJ2-5 and V is TRBV18; 7 bases align to TRBD2. J gave up 1 base and V 1 base, and 3 bases lay outside the gene matches. The CDR3 length is 15 residues. Per germline, CDR1 KGHSH and CDR2 LQKENI. The CDR3, as DNA: TGTGCCAGCTCACCACGGGGGGGACCCCAAGAGACCCAGTACTTC. This sequence encodes CASSPRGGPQETQYF. Looking up the rest from reference TRBV18 and TRBJ2-5 gives the full variable domain: NAGVMQNPRHLVRRRGQEARLRCSPMKGHSHVYWYRQLPEEGLKFMVYLQKENIIDESGMPKERFSAEFPKEGPSILRIQQVVRGDSAAYFCASSPRGGPQETQYFGPGTRLLVL.

CDR3 protein: CASSRQLANTGELFF. The CDR3 DNA follows: TGTGCCAGCAGCCGACAGCTTGCGAACACCGGGGAGCTGTTTTTT. The chain employs TRBV14 and TRBJ2-2; possibly TRBD1 for D (5 bases). The CDR3 runs 15 residues. The V gene lost 4 bases and the J gene lost 0 bases, with 9 bases spanning the gap. Per the germline V gene, CDR1 is SGHDN and CDR2 is FVKESK.

The rearrangement joins TRBV7-6 to TRBJ2-1, with 8 bases matching TRBD2. After removal of 4 bases from V and 10 bases from J, the junction contained 12 bases not matched to a gene. CDR1 and CDR2 (germline): SGHVS, FNYEAQ. The CDR3 loop spans 15 amino acids. DNA for the CDR3: TGTGCCAGCAGCTCCGACGGGAGGGAAAAGGACGAGCAGTTCTTC. It yields the protein CASSSDGREKDEQFF. Full variable domain (missing parts from reference TRBV7-6 and TRBJ2-1): GAGVSQSPRYKVTKRGQDVALRCDPISGHVSLYWYRQALGQGPEFLTYFNYEAQQDKSGLPNDRFSAERPEGSISTLTIQRTEQRDSAMYRCASSSDGREKDEQFFGPGTRLTVL.

Here the CDR3 reads CASSQVGGGERFSHFANYGYTF. The CDR3 DNA reads TGCGCCAGCAGCCAAGTGGGCGGGGGGGAAAGATTTAGTCACTTTGCTAACTATGGCTACACCTTC. The rearrangement uses TRBV4-3 and TRBJ1-2, with a tentative D call TRBD1 (5 bases). Germline CDR1 is LGHNA and CDR2 is YSLEER. The CDR3 covers 22 residues. The V and J ends lost 1 base and 0 bases respectively, with 30 bases between them.

This chain connects TRBV10-3 to TRBJ1-1, with a tentative D call TRBD1 (5 bases). Looked up from germline, CDR1 is ENHRY and CDR2 is SYGVKD. Trimming removed 10 bases from V and 2 bases from J, with 20 bases in between. CDR3 length: 15 residues. The CDR3 region has the DNA TGTGCCACCATTTCAGAATCGGGGGGTAACACTGAAGCTTTCTTT. Its translation is CATISESGGNTEAFF.

V gene TRBV4-3 combines with J gene TRBJ1-5; possibly TRBD1 for D (6 bases). V lost 1 base to trimming and J lost 6 bases, with 7 bases between them. The CDR3 contains 13 residues. Germline CDR1 reads LGHNA; CDR2 reads YSLEER. CDR3 amino acids: CASSQARGQPQHF. CDR3 bases: TGCGCCAGCAGCCAAGCCAGGGGTCAGCCCCAGCATTTT.

This chain connects TRBV28 to TRBJ1-2; 8 positions match TRBD1. The V gene's germline CDR1 is MDHEN and CDR2 SYDVKM. The CDR3 spans 12 residues. V trimming: 6 bases; J trimming: 4 bases; junction bases outside the gene matches: 1. The CDR3 nucleotides are TGTGCCAGCAGGGGACAGGTCTATGGCTACACCTTC. Protein: CASRGQVYGYTF.

V and J are TRBV29-1 and TRBJ2-5, with 10 nucleotides matching TRBD2. The DNA end favors TRBJ2-7, so the J call may be wrong. From germline, CDR1 is SQVTM and CDR2 ANQGSEA. The length of the CDR3 is 14 residues. The DNA for the CDR3 is TGCAGCGTTGAAGATAGCCTAGCGGGAGACGAGCAGTACTTC. As protein: CSVEDSLAGDEQYF.

This chain connects TRBV5-1 to TRBJ1-1; 10 bases match TRBD1. J was trimmed by 0 bases and V by 3 bases; bases with no gene match: 14. The CDR3 extends over 19 amino acids. Germline V gene lookup returns CDR1 SGHRS and CDR2 YFSETQ. CDR3 sequence: CASSSRGTGANSLNTEAFF. The CDR3, as DNA: TGCGCCAGCAGCTCACGCGGGACAGGGGCAAACTCATTGAACACTGAAGCTTTCTTT.

The V gene is TRBV19, the J gene TRBJ2-3; 7 nucleotides match TRBD2. Per germline, CDR1 LNHDA and CDR2 SQIVND (reference sequence). V shed 3 bases and J 3 bases; nucleotides not matched to a gene: 15. This CDR3 spans 18 amino acids. CDR3 loop: CASSMGPHKRGRTDTQYF. CDR3 in DNA: TGTGCCAGTAGTATGGGCCCCCATAAGCGGGGTAGAACAGATACGCAGTATTTT.

The chain carries TRBV19 and TRBJ2-1; 8 bases align to TRBD2. Trimming took 4 bases from V and 2 from J; bases not matched to a gene: 10. The CDR3 is made up of 17 amino acids. Germline CDR1 reads LNHDA; CDR2 reads SQIVND (reference sequence). The CDR3 DNA follows: TGTGCCAGTAGTACCGGGAGGGCGGGGAGAGCCTACAATGAGCAGTTCTTC. Amino acid sequence: CASSTGRAGRAYNEQFF. The full variable domain, rest sourced from reference TRBV19 and TRBJ2-1, is DGGITQSPKYLFRKEGQNVTLSCEQNLNHDAMYWYRQDPGQGLRLIYYSQIVNDFQKGDIAEGYSVSREKKESFPLTVTSAQKNPTAFYLCASSTGRAGRAYNEQFFGPGTRLTVL.

This sequence joins TRBV6-6 and TRBJ1-5; D gene uncertain. Germline CDR1 and CDR2: MNHNY and SVGAGI (reference sequence). This CDR3 has 16 amino acids. V was pared by 2 bases and J by 1 base, with 12 bases between. The CDR3 DNA reads as TGTGCCAGCAGTTACCAGGATCTAAGGAGCAATCAGCCCCAGCATTTT. Amino acid sequence: CASSYQDLRSNQPQHF.

The rearrangement uses TRBV4-3 and TRBJ1-3, with D possibly matching TRBD1 (6 bases). The germline V gene encodes CDR1 LGHNA and CDR2 YSLEER. V was pared by 0 bases and J by 0 bases, with 12 bases between. There are 17 residues in the CDR3. The DNA of the CDR3 is TGCGCCAGCAGCCAAGATCCGGGACACAACTCTGGAAACACCATATATTTT. Its translation: CASSQDPGHNSGNTIYF.

The chain combines TRBV2 with TRBJ1-1, with D tentatively TRBD1 (5 bases). There are 16 residues in the CDR3. Germline assignment: CDR1 SNHLY and CDR2 FYNNEI. Trimming stripped 2 bases from V and 3 bases from J, with 16 bases between. The CDR3 bases are TGTGCCAGCAGTGAAAGGGGCCTAATAAGGGACACTGAAGCTTTCTTT. Its protein is CASSERGLIRDTEAFF.

This chain links TRBV7-8 with TRBJ2-4, with TRBD1 as a possible D gene (5 bases). This CDR3 spans 16 amino acids. Germline CDR1 SGHVS, CDR2 FQNEAQ. The V end was cut by 4 bases, the J end by 1 base, with 14 bases between. CDR3: CASSSRGTTAKNIQYF. The CDR3 DNA is TGTGCCAGCAGCTCTAGGGGTACGACGGCCAAAAACATTCAGTACTTC. The full variable domain, completed using reference TRBV7-8 and TRBJ2-4, is GAGVSQSPRYKVAKRGQDVALRCDPISGHVSLFWYQQALGQGPEFLTYFQNEAQLDKSGLPSDRFFAERPEGSVSTLKIQRTQQEDSAVYLCASSSRGTTAKNIQYFGAGTRLSVL.

The chain links TRBV29-1 to TRBJ2-2, with no clear D. In germline, CDR1 is SQVTM, CDR2 ANQGSEA. Trimming left V 3 bases short and J 0 bases short, with 8 bases between. The CDR3 loop spans 14 amino acids. CDR3 DNA: TGCAGCGTTGACAGTGGTGCGAACACCGGGGAGCTGTTTTTT. Translation: CSVDSGANTGELFF.

The gene calls are TRBV29-1 and TRBJ2-5, with D maybe TRBD1 (5 bases). Near its end, the DNA agrees better with TRBJ2-7, so the J call may be wrong. The germline V gene has CDR1 SQVTM and CDR2 ANQGSEA. The CDR3 has 12 residues. The CDR3 nucleotides are TGCAGCGTTGAATCCCAGGGCTACGAGCAGTACTTC. It codes for CSVESQGYEQYF.

The chain has TRBV11-2 and TRBJ1-2, with TRBD1 as a possible D gene (5 bases). The V gene's germline CDR1 is SGHAT and CDR2 FQNNGV. The CDR3 is made up of 16 amino acids. The ends were cut back, 0 bases at V and 8 bases at J, with 19 bases in the middle. In DNA form, the CDR3 reads TGTGCCAGCAGCTTAGATCTAGCTCTCGGGGGTTGGGGCTACACCTTC. Translating gives CASSLDLALGGWGYTF.

The chain carries TRBV18 and TRBJ2-1; 10 bases agree with TRBD2. This CDR3 has 14 amino acids. The V gene's germline CDR1 is KGHSH and CDR2 LQKENI. Trimming at V came to 5 bases and at J to 6 bases, leaving 4 bases not matched to a gene. The CDR3 DNA reads as TGTGCCAGCTCAAGCGGGGGGGCCAGCAATGAGCAGTTCTTC. It translates to CASSSGGASNEQFF.

The V call is TRBV10-3, the J call TRBJ2-7; possible D gene TRBD1, 6 bases. Germline V CDR1 and CDR2: ENHRY, SYGVKD. Trimming pared 4 bases from V and 2 bases from J, leaving 12 bases between. The CDR3 is 14 residues long. The CDR3 loop reads CAISGPGQTYEQYF. CDR3 sequence (DNA): TGTGCCATCAGTGGCCCCGGACAGACCTACGAGCAGTACTTC.

This sequence joins TRBV2 and TRBJ2-3, with 10 nucleotides matching TRBD2. The CDR3 has 15 residues. J gave up 4 bases and V 5 bases, and 6 bases lay outside the gene matches. The germline CDR1 and CDR2 sequences are SNHLY and FYNNEI. Here the CDR3 reads CASSKLAGVADTQYF. The CDR3 DNA is TGTGCCAGCAGTAAGCTAGCGGGAGTGGCAGATACGCAGTATTTT.

CDR3 residues: CASTLLQGLNTEAFF. The CDR3 DNA reads as TGTGCCAGCACCCTACTCCAGGGCCTGAACACTGAAGCTTTCTTT. This chain connects TRBV5-4 to TRBJ1-1; tentative D call: TRBD1 (5 bases). Trimming took 6 bases from V and 0 from J, leaving 15 bases between them. The germline V gene encodes CDR1 SGHNT and CDR2 YYREEE (reference sequence). This CDR3 spans 15 amino acids.

This sequence joins TRBV5-1 and TRBJ1-1; possibly TRBD1 for D (5 bases). V lost 2 bases, J lost 4 bases, and 12 bases lay in between. The germline CDR1 and CDR2 sequences are SGHRS and YFSETQ. The length of the CDR3 is 14 residues. In nucleotides, the CDR3 is TGCGCCAGCAGCTTTGTTCAGGGAAGCACTGAAGCTTTCTTT. This translates into CASSFVQGSTEAFF.

CDR3 sequence (DNA): TGTGCCTGGAGTGGGACAGCTCATAGCAATCAGCCCCAGCATTTT. It yields the protein CAWSGTAHSNQPQHF. The chain is built from TRBV30 and TRBJ1-5, with D possibly being TRBD1 (6 bases). Germline CDR1 is GTSNPN and CDR2 is SVGIG (reference sequence). The CDR3 spans 15 residues. V lost 1 base to trimming and J lost 0 bases, with 10 bases between them.

The J gene is TRBJ1-2, the V gene TRBV18; no clear D. This CDR3 spans 12 amino acids. Germline CDR1 KGHSH, CDR2 LQKENI. Trimming left V 2 bases short and J 6 bases short, with 7 bases between. CDR3 protein: CASSPWEDGYTF. The CDR3 DNA sequence: TGTGCCAGCTCACCATGGGAGGATGGCTACACCTTC.

The chain combines TRBV6-1 with TRBJ2-3; 7 bases are shared with TRBD1. Germline assignment: CDR1 MNHNS and CDR2 SASEGT. J gave up 2 bases and V 2 bases, and 7 bases lay outside the gene matches. This CDR3 has 16 amino acids. The CDR3 here is CASSEIVRGITDTQYF. Here the CDR3 DNA reads TGTGCCAGCAGTGAAATTGTCAGGGGGATCACAGATACGCAGTATTTT.